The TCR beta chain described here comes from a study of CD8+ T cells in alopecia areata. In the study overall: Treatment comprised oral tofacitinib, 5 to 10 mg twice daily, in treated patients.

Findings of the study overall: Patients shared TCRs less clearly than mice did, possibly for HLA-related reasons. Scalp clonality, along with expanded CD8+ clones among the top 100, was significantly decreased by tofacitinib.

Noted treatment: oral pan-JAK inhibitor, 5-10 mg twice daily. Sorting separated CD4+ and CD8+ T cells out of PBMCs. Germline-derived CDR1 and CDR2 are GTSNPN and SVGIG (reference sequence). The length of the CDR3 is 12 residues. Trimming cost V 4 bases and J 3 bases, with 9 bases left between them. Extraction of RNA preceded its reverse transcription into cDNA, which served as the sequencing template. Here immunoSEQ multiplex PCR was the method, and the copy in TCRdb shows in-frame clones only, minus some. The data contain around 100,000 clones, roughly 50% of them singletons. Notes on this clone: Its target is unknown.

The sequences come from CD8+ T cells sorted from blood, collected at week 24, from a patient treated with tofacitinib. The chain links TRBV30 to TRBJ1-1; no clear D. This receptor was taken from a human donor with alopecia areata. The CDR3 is CAWTGRYTEAFF. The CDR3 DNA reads TGTGCCTGGACTGGGCGGTACACTGAAGCTTTCTTT.